This T cell receptor beta chain was found in a study of T-cell reconstitution after alpha-beta-depleted transplantation in children. The CDR3 runs to 17 residues. Trimming cost V 4 bases and J 7 bases, with 20 bases left between them. Germline V CDR1 and CDR2: SGHTA, FQGNSA. The TCRbeta library was prepared with unique molecular identifiers. TCRdb redid the calling of the PCR reads with MiXCR, one entry per CDR3 protein. The sample consists of hundreds of thousands of distinct CDR3 sequences, 32% of them appearing once. Here the sequenced sample was PBMCs from the stem cell graft donor, taken from the stem cell graft. The genes are TRBV7-2 and TRBJ1-6, with D hard to call. The TCR comes from a human donor who donated a stem cell graft to a child with aplastic anemia. The CDR3 sequence is CASSSPRARRLNSPLHF. DNA of the CDR3: TGTGCCAGCAGCTCCCCCCGGGCCAGACGACTGAATTCACCCCTCCACTTT.